The sequence of this T cell receptor (beta chain) was determined in a study of T-cell reconstitution after alpha-beta-depleted transplantation in children. Library preparation (for TCRbeta) was performed with unique molecular identifiers. MiXCR, applied by TCRdb to the PCR reads, yields one record per CDR3 protein. The table has 350,000 to 450,000 distinct CDR3 sequences, more than 10% seen once. CDR3 length: 15 residues. The trim removed 2 bases at V and 1 base at J, leaving 4 bases unmatched. The V gene's germline CDR1 is KGHSH and CDR2 LQKENI. The sequenced sample was PBMCs, obtained from the stem cell graft. The clonotype comes from a human donor who donated a stem cell graft to a child with Fanconi anemia. This chain connects TRBV18 to TRBJ1-1, with 7 bases lining up with TRBD1. The DNA for the CDR3 is TGTGCCAGCTCACCATCACAGGGGAGGAACACTGAAGCTTTCTTT. Its protein product is CASSPSQGRNTEAFF.